One and the same sample provided the 6 T cell receptor beta chains below, sequenced in a study of PD-1 blockade in classical Hodgkin lymphoma. Clones were read by immunoSEQ multiplex PCR, and TCRdb kept only the in-frame ones, dropping some. The top ten clones hold 11% to 15% of a sample with several thousand clones, under 90% of them seen once. Every patient relapsed after autologous stem cell transplantation, and brentuximab vedotin exposure varied. Specimen: peripheral blood mononuclear cells (PBMCs), collected at baseline. The receptor source for this set is a human donor with classical Hodgkin lymphoma.

The V call is TRBV4-3, the J call TRBJ2-7; 8 nucleotides line up with TRBD1. V dropped 4 bases and J dropped 5; count of bases not matched to a gene: 7. CDR3 length equals 14 residues. Germline V gene data show CDR1 as LGHNA and CDR2 as YSLEER. Here the CDR3 reads CASSLRQGRNEQYF. CDR3 nucleotides: TGCGCCAGCAGCCTTAGACAGGGGAGAAACGAGCAGTACTTC.

The J gene is TRBJ1-1, the V gene TRBV25-1; D remains ambiguous. Trimming left V 8 bases short and J 2 bases short, with 15 bases between. Per germline, CDR1 MGHDK and CDR2 SYGVNS. The CDR3 length is 14 residues. The CDR3 is CASAQGPGNTEAFF. Written as DNA, the CDR3 is TGTGCCAGCGCCCAAGGTCCCGGTAACACTGAAGCTTTCTTT.

The chain recombines TRBV7-9 with TRBJ2-7; 9 positions agree with TRBD1. The trim removed 0 bases at V and 11 bases at J, leaving 5 bases unmatched. Germline V gene sequence: CDR1 SEHNR, CDR2 FQNEAQ (reference sequence). This CDR3 comprises 13 residues. In nucleotides, the CDR3 is TGTGCCAGCAGCTTAGCTGGGACAGGGTTGAAGTACTTC. Protein product: CASSLAGTGLKYF.

The CDR3 is CASLTGHYGYTF. The CDR3 DNA sequence: TGTGCCAGCTTGACCGGGCACTATGGCTACACCTTC. The rearrangement joins TRBV19 to TRBJ1-2; D uncertain. The V and J ends lost 9 bases and 3 bases respectively, with 11 bases between them. The length of the CDR3 is 12 residues. Germline loops: CDR1 LNHDA, CDR2 SQIVND (reference sequence).

The J gene is TRBJ2-1, the V gene TRBV7-9; D may be TRBD2 (5 bases). This CDR3 comprises 13 residues. V lost 10 bases and J 7 bases, leaving 17 bases between the germline ends. Germline V gene lookup returns CDR1 SEHNR and CDR2 FQNEAQ (reference sequence). CDR3: CAIPSRGRNEQFF. Here the CDR3 DNA reads TGTGCCATACCCTCCCGGGGAAGGAATGAGCAGTTCTTC.

The rearrangement joins TRBV19 to TRBJ2-7, with 13 bases identical to TRBD2. Germline CDR1 and CDR2: LNHDA and SQIVND (reference sequence). The CDR3 covers 21 residues. With V trimmed by 1 base and J by 0 bases, 15 bases remained unmatched. The CDR3 reads CASSIARRTSGREKSSYEQYF. In nucleotides, the CDR3 is TGTGCCAGTAGTATAGCCCGAAGGACTAGCGGGAGAGAGAAAAGCTCCTACGAGCAGTACTTC. The entire variable domain, with the rest obtained from reference TRBV19 and TRBJ2-7, is as follows: DGGITQSPKYLFRKEGQNVTLSCEQNLNHDAMYWYRQDPGQGLRLIYYSQIVNDFQKGDIAEGYSVSREKKESFPLTVTSAQKNPTAFYLCASSIARRTSGREKSSYEQYFGPGTRLTVT.